This T cell receptor beta chain derives from a study of PD-1 blockade in classical Hodgkin lymphoma. Overall study findings and caveats: Patients with a complete response exhibited baseline diversity comparable to newly diagnosed patients.

The germline CDR1 and CDR2 sequences are MNHEY and SMNVEV (reference sequence). The CDR3 loop spans 15 amino acids. V was pared by 3 bases and J by 5 bases, with 14 bases between. As to this clone: Its target is not known.

The protocol was immunoSEQ multiplex PCR, while the TCRdb copy is restricted to in-frame clones and leaves out a portion. Here the sample spans some 34,000 clones, around 74% being singletons. Time point specified: cycle 4 day 1 (C4D1), after six to seven weeks of nivolumab. Every single patient, without exception, relapsed after autologous stem cell transplantation, and brentuximab vedotin exposure varied. Source: peripheral blood mononuclear cells (PBMCs), taken before the fourth cycle of nivolumab. The gene calls are TRBV27 and TRBJ2-4; either TRBD1 or TRBD2 may fit D (7 bases each). The TCR sequence derives from a human donor with classical Hodgkin lymphoma. In nucleotides, the CDR3 is TGTGCCAGCAGTTTGCGACCAGGGGGGGAAAACATTCAGTACTTC. This translates into CASSLRPGGENIQYF.